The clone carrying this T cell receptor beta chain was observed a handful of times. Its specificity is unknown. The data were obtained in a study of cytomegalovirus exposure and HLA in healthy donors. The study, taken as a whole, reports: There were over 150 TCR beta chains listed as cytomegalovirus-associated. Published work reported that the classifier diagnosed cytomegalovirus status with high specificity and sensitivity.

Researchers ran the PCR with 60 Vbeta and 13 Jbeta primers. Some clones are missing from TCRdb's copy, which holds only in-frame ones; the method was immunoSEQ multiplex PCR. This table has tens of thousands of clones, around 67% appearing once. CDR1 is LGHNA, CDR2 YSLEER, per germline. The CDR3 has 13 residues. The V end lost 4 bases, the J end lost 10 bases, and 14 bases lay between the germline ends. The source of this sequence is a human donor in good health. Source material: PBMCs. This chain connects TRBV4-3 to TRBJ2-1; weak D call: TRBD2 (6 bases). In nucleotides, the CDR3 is TGCGCCAGCAGCCCACAAGCGGGCGGGGAGCAGTTCTTC. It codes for CASSPQAGGEQFF.